These 6 T cell receptor beta chains were all obtained from the same sample, sequenced in a study of T-cell reconstitution after alpha-beta-depleted transplantation in children. For TCRbeta, the library was prepared with unique molecular identifiers. From the PCR reads, TCRdb called clonotypes with MiXCR, one entry per CDR3 protein. The data show fewer than 20,000 distinct CDR3 sequences, about 8% seen once. The source material was PBMCs, mostly from graft donor cells, sampled 60 days after TCRalphabeta/CD19-depleted stem cell transplant. The receptors here all came from a boy less than two years old who had a stem cell transplant for Wiskott-Aldrich syndrome, so the T cells may come from the graft donor.

The rearrangement joins TRBV2 to TRBJ1-3; D gene ambiguous. V gave up 2 bases and J gave up 0 bases, with 8 bases separating them. Germline CDR1 SNHLY, CDR2 FYNNEI. The CDR3 extends over 15 amino acids. CDR3 nucleotide sequence: TGTGCCAGCAGTGAAACCGGGATCTCTGGAAACACCATATATTTT. This translates into CASSETGISGNTIYF. The full variable domain, completed using reference TRBV2 and TRBJ1-3, is EPEVTQTPSHQVTQMGQEVILRCVPISNHLYFYWYRQILGQKVEFLVSFYNNEISEKSEIFDDQFSVERPDGSNFTLKIRSTKLEDSAMYFCASSETGISGNTIYFGEGSWLTVV.

In its sample, this clonotype was seen many times. This sequence joins TRBV3-1 and TRBJ2-2; the D gene could be TRBD1 or TRBD2 (5 bases each). The CDR3 spans 17 residues. Trimming left V 1 base short and J 1 base short, with 13 bases between. From germline, CDR1 is LGHDT and CDR2 YNNKEL (reference sequence). The CDR3 DNA is TGTGCCAGCAGCCAAGTCTGGGGACCACTGAACACCGGGGAGCTGTTTTTT. Amino acids: CASSQVWGPLNTGELFF.

This clonotype was counted ten times or more. The V call is TRBV20-1, the J call TRBJ1-5, with D possibly TRBD1 on 6 matching bases. V was cut by 4 bases and J by 9 bases, with 16 bases left in between. The CDR3 extends over 13 amino acids. Germline loops: CDR1 DFQATT, CDR2 SNEGSKA (reference sequence). The CDR3 reads CSATGQTGPPQHF. The CDR3 DNA follows: TGCAGTGCTACTGGACAGACCGGCCCGCCCCAGCATTTT.

This clonotype occurred many times. V is TRBV5-1 and J is TRBJ2-5; D may be TRBD1 or TRBD2 (5 bases each). The CDR3 is 15 amino acids. The V end was cut by 2 bases, the J end by 2 bases, with 13 bases between. Germline V gene lookup returns CDR1 SGHRS and CDR2 YFSETQ. The CDR3: CASSFCLRGQETQYF. The CDR3 bases are TGCGCCAGCAGCTTTTGTCTGAGGGGTCAAGAGACCCAGTACTTC.

The table lists this clonotype with many counts. The V and J genes are TRBV29-1 and TRBJ2-6, with D hard to call. Germline values: CDR1 SQVTM, CDR2 ANQGSEA. Trimming pared 4 bases from V and 5 bases from J, leaving 6 bases between. The CDR3 contains 12 residues. CDR3 sequence reads: CSVVGRANVLTF. In nucleotides, the CDR3 is TGCAGCGTTGTCGGCCGGGCCAACGTCCTGACTTTC.

This clonotype was recorded many times. The chain uses TRBV12-3 or TRBV12-4 and TRBJ2-3; D is possibly TRBD2 (5 bases). Trimming took 5 bases from V and 6 from J, leaving 9 bases between them. The CDR3 loop spans 12 amino acids. CDR3 DNA sequence: TGTGCCAGCAGTCCCACGGGGGATACGCAGTATTTT. It translates to CASSPTGDTQYF.